One and the same sample provided the 4 T cell receptor beta chains below, sequenced in a study of CD8+CD57+ T cells in acquired aplastic anemia. Points from the study as a whole: In patients, CD8+CD57+ cells had lower diversity than total CD4+ and CD8+ pools.

The authors sequenced patients whose flow cytometry had shown CD8+CD57+ cell expansion. Genomic DNA, the template, was used for profiling of the TCR beta VDJ and CDR3. TCRdb analysed the reads with MiXCR anew, one entry per CDR3 protein. The sample shows around 19,000 distinct CDR3 sequences, about 40% of them seen only once. No antigens are known for them. The source material was CD8+CD57+ T cells sorted from PBMCs. The subset: bead-enriched CD8+CD57+ effector memory T cells from SAA patients. These receptor sequences come from a human donor with aplastic anemia.

Comments on this clonotype: An end of the junction differs from the germline gene, which may be a read error. The chain couples TRBV6-5 to TRBJ1-2; TRBD1 is a possible D gene (5 bases). The CDR3 contains 12 residues. Germline V lookup: CDR1 MNHEY, CDR2 SVGAGI. CDR3 loop: CVSSYGAFGYAF. DNA for the CDR3: TGTGTCAGCAGTTACGGGGCATTTGGCTACGCCTTC.

The CDR3 coding sequence is TGTGCCAGCAGCCCGTCAGGCCAAGAGACCCAGTACTTC. Amino acid sequence: CASSPSGQETQYF. The V and J genes are TRBV5-4 and TRBJ2-5; D remains unclear. V was cut by 4 bases and J by 1 base, with 8 bases left in between. Germline V lookup: CDR1 SGHNT, CDR2 YYREEE (reference sequence). The CDR3 covers 13 residues. Complete variable domain (other parts from reference TRBV5-4 and TRBJ2-5): ETGVTQSPTHLIKTRGQQVTLRCSSQSGHNTVSWYQQALGQGPQFIFQYYREEENGRGNFPPRFSGLQFPNYSSELNVNALELDDSALYLCASSPSGQETQYFGPGTRLLVL.

J is TRBJ1-2 and V is TRBV7-9, with a weak D call TRBD1 (5 bases). The CDR3 loop spans 14 amino acids. Germline CDR1 SEHNR, CDR2 FQNEAQ (reference sequence). V was shortened by 7 bases and J by 8 bases, with 20 bases between the two germline ends. In DNA, the CDR3 is TGTGCCAGCACCCGCTTAATTGGGGGAGAGGGCTACACCTTC. As protein: CASTRLIGGEGYTF.

The chain carries TRBV5-1 and TRBJ1-3; no firm D call. The ends were cut back, 4 bases at V and 0 bases at J, with 14 bases in the middle. This CDR3 is 16 amino acids long. Per the germline V gene, CDR1 is SGHRS and CDR2 is YFSETQ. The CDR3 DNA follows: TGCGCCAGCAGCATTAAGAAGAAGAGCTCTGGAAACACCATATATTTT. This encodes CASSIKKKSSGNTIYF.